This T cell receptor beta chain is from a study of T cell responses to AZD1222 COVID-19 vaccine. Data came from immunoSEQ multiplex PCR; TCRdb stores just in-frame clones and leaves some out. The sample holds tens of thousands of clones, approximately 83% seen once. This TCR came from an adult who received the AZD1222 COVID-19 vaccine. The sequenced sample was peripheral blood, obtained 28 days after the second AZD1222 dose.

CDR3 bases: TGTGCCAGCAGCTTGGAACAGGGAGCCGGAAACACCATATATTTT. Amino acid sequence: CASSLEQGAGNTIYF. The gene calls are TRBV5-8 and TRBJ1-3; D might be TRBD1 (6 bases). Trimming took 0 bases from V and 4 from J, leaving 11 bases between them. This CDR3 contains 15 residues. Germline loops: CDR1 SGHTS, CDR2 YDEGEE.